This T cell receptor beta chain was sequenced in a study of T-cell memory formation after mild COVID-19. Background on the study: Among the donors, TCR clusters were largely specific to each donor.

The CDR3 extends over 11 amino acids. Trimming left V 8 bases short and J 6 bases short, with 11 bases between. Germline-derived CDR1 and CDR2 are LGHNT and FRNRAP. This clonotype was observed a handful of times. What it recognizes is unknown. Study results and caveats: Balance between CD4 and CD8 was seen in clones contracting day 15 to 85, and a CD4+ lean was seen in later expanders. Specificity for SARS-CoV-2 was not confirmed among the second-wave clones peaking on day 37. Most CD4+ clones that shrank were in CM and EM, while CD8+ ones turned up in EMRA.

MiXCR, applied by TCRdb to the 5' RACE reads, yields one record per CDR3 protein. The repertoire holds some 40,000 distinct CDR3 sequences, with less than 7.5% as singletons. The specimen was PBMCs or a T cell subset sorted from them (not recorded which). This TCR was recovered from a man aged 18 to 29 who had mild COVID-19 (a few samples of this study predate the infection). Cell type and time point are not known. The chain links TRBV12-5 to TRBJ2-7; D is undetermined. CDR3: CASRVFSEQYF. The CDR3 coding sequence is TGTGCTAGTAGAGTCTTTTCCGAGCAGTACTTC. The full variable domain, its missing parts supplied by reference TRBV12-5 and TRBJ2-7, is DARVTQTPRHKVTEMGQEVTMRCQPILGHNTVFWYRQTMMQGLELLAYFRNRAPLDDSGMPKDRFSAEMPDATLATLKIQPSEPRDSAVYFCASRVFSEQYFGPGTRLTVT.